This TCR beta chain was observed in a study of human T cells and chemical hapten exposure (dated by TCRdb to the early 2020s). With regard to the full study: The libraries were sequenced as a pool, and the TCR yield per sample differed mostly because of small variations in library volumes within the pool. The study tracked peripheral blood TCR repertoire changes in vivo during primary and secondary sensitization to the hapten diphenylcyclopropenone (DPC) in alopecia patients. For every blood RNA sample, sequencing covered both the TCR alpha and TCR beta chains. The research as a whole found: Repeated subsampling changed both the strength of the expansion versus patch-test correlation and the threshold at which the correlation became significant. DPC sensitization did not change how many TCRs were above 1 in 1000 frequency, and no evidence was found of alterations in global repertoire structure.

Receptors were amplified or captured by RACE. Sequencing was performed on a NextSeq 500. Library preparation attached unique molecular identifiers to individual cDNA molecules for quantitative, reproducible TCR counting. The source study handled its data this way. Samples had a median of about 96,000 TCRs, with a range from roughly 23,224 to 700,000. V, J and CDR3 annotation of the TCR reads was carried out using the Decombinator software suite. Every sample was subsampled to the same number of TCRs (28,000) for the PS versus PT1 abundance plots. TCRs were defined as expanded if absent before sensitization and observed at least eight times at the 2-week time point. TCRdb redid the processing of the public reads, applying fastp at Q25 and MiXCR, and retained in-frame beta chains. When rows share a CDR3 protein, they turn into one entry using the most common DNA and genes. The V and J calls reflect TCRdb's pipeline rather than the authors' work. The sample table holds around 130,000 distinct CDR3 sequences, of which approximately 8.3% were seen once. About 2% of the sample is in the top ten clones.

The table lists this clonotype with many counts. What antigen it recognizes has not been identified. Per-nucleotide qualities are absent, and no much larger clonotype sits a single base away. The CDR3, cysteine through phenylalanine, is 16 amino acids long. CDR3 DNA only is kept here, 48 bases in frame from base 1. Unmatched junction bases come to 9, with V trimmed by 0 bases and J by 7 bases. In the paper's terms, the time point label means: healthy volunteer bleed at 2 weeks. Total RNA was extracted from unfractionated whole blood collected in Tempus Blood RNA tubes. Five healthy volunteers acted as controls for TCR sequencing and had blood drawn at day 0, 2 weeks and 6 weeks.

Recombination connected TRBV12-3 or TRBV12-4 to TRBJ2-5; TRBD1 lines up with 9 middle nucleotides. Sequencing used whole blood. The TCR comes from a male donor in good health. Some clones in this sample may be carry-over from other donors' samples. The DNA is TGTGCCAGCAGTTTAGCTAGTGGGACAGGGCCAGGGACCCAGTACTTC. Its translation reads: CASSLASGTGPGTQYF.